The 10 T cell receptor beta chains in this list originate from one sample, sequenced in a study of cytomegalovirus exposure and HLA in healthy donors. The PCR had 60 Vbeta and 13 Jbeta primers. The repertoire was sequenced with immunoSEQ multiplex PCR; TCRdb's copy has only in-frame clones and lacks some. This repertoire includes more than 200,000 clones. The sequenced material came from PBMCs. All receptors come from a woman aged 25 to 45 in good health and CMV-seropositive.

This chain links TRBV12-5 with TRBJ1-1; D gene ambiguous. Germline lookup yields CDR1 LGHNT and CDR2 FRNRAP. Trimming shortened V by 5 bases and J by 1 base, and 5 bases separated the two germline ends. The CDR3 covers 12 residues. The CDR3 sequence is CASGRENTEAFF. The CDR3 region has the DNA TGTGCTAGTGGTCGGGAGAACACTGAAGCTTTCTTT.

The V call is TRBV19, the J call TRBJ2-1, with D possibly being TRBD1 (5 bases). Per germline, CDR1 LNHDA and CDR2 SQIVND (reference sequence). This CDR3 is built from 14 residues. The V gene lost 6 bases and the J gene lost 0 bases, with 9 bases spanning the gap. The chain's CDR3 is CASRGLPSYNEQFF. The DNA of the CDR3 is TGTGCCAGTAGGGGGCTACCCTCCTACAATGAGCAGTTCTTC.

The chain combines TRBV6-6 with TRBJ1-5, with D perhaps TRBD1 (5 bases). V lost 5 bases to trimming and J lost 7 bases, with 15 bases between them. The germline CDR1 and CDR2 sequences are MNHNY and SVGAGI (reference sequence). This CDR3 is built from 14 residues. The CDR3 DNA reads TGTGCCAGCAGTGACGACAGCATAGGGCAGCCCCAGCATTTT. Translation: CASSDDSIGQPQHF.

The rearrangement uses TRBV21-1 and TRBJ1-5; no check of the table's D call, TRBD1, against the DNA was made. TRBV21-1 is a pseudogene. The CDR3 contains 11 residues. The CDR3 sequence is CASSKPDSLHF. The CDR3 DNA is TGTGCCAGCAGCAAACCCGACAGCCTGCATTTT.

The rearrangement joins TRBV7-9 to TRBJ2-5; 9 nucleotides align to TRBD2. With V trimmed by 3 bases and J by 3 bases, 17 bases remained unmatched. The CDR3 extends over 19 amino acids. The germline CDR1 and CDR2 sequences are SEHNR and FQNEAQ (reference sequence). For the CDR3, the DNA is TGTGCCAGCAGCTTCCCTGTAGGCCTTGTCAGCGGGGGGAAAGAGACCCAGTACTTC. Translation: CASSFPVGLVSGGKETQYF.

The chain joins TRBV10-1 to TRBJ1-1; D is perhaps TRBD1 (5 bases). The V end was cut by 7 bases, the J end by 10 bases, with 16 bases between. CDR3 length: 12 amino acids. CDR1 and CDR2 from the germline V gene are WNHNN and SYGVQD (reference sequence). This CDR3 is CASTDGHSGAFF. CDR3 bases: TGCGCCAGCACTGATGGACATAGCGGAGCTTTCTTT.

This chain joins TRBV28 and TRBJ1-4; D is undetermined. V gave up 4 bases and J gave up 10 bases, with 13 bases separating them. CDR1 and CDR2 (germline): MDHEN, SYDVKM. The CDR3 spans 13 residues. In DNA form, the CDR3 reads TGTGCCAGCAGTTCGGCGGTTACGGGAAAACTGTTTTTT. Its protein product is CASSSAVTGKLFF.

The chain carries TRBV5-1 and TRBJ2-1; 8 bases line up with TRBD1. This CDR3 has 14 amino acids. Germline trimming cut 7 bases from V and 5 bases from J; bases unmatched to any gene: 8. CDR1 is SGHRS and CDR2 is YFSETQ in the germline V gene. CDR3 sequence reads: CASRVGTGNNEQFF. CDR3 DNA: TGCGCCAGCCGCGTCGGGACAGGTAACAATGAGCAGTTCTTC.

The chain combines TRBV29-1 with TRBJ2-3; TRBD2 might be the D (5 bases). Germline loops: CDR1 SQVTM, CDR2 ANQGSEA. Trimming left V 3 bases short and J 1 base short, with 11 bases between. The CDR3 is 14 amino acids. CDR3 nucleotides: TGCAGCGTTGATGGGAGCGGACGCACAGATACGCAGTATTTT. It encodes CSVDGSGRTDTQYF.

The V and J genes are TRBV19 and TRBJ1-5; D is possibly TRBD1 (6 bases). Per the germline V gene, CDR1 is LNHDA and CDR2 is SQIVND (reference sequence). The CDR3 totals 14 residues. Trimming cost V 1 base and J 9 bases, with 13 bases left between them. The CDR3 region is CASSIVQGQLPQHF. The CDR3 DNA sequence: TGTGCCAGTAGTATAGTACAGGGTCAACTGCCCCAGCATTTT.